What follows are 8 T cell receptor beta chains derived from one specimen sequenced in a study of naive and memory T cell subsets. Blood and skin TCR RNA was reverse transcribed with alpha and beta constant primers. TCRdb recomputed calls from the 5' RACE reads with MiXCR, one row per CDR3 protein. The sample has about 21,000 distinct CDR3 sequences; 4.2% are singletons. Adult healthy volunteers gave 2.5 ml peripheral blood for whole-blood RNA. The receptors originated from a male donor in good health.

This clonotype appeared many times. V and J are TRBV21-1 and TRBJ1-5; the table's D call, TRBD1, has no DNA check behind it. TRBV21-1 counts as a pseudogene. The CDR3 runs to 19 residues. CDR3 bases: TGTGCCAGCTCCACTACCCCCATTGGCTATTTGACAGGCAATCAGCCCCAGCATTTT. This encodes CASSTTPIGYLTGNQPQHF.

In its sample, this clonotype was seen many times. The rearrangement joins TRBV10-3 to TRBJ2-3; maybe TRBD1 (7 bases). The V gene lost 4 bases and the J gene lost 6 bases, with 11 bases spanning the gap. Germline CDR1 is ENHRY and CDR2 is SYGVKD. The CDR3 consists of 13 residues. CDR3 in amino acids: CAISVGGGDTQYF. CDR3 in DNA: TGTGCCATCAGTGTAGGAGGGGGCGATACGCAGTATTTT.

This clonotype was counted at least ten times. The chain couples TRBV6-6 to TRBJ1-4; D might be TRBD1 (5 bases). CDR1 and CDR2 from the germline V gene are MNHNY and SVGAGI (reference sequence). Between the trimmed V and J ends, which lost 8 bases and 4 bases, there was a span of 11 bases. The CDR3 contains 13 residues. The CDR3 bases are TGTGCCAGCTCAGACAGCCGTAATGAAAAACTGTTTTTT. Translated: CASSDSRNEKLFF.

Ten or more counts support this clonotype. The DNA of the CDR3 is TGCGCCAGCAGTACTACAGGACGCGAAGCTTTCTTT. It encodes CASSTTGREAFF. The J gene is TRBJ1-1, the V gene TRBV5-1, with D possibly matching TRBD1 (5 bases). This CDR3 region has 12 residues. The V end lost 5 bases, the J end lost 8 bases, and 13 bases lay between the germline ends. Germline values: CDR1 SGHRS, CDR2 YFSETQ.

This clonotype was counted at least ten times. The chain carries TRBV5-6 and TRBJ2-7; 15 nucleotides align to TRBD2. CDR1 is SGHDT, CDR2 YYEEEE, per germline. Unmatched junction bases numbered 3, after V lost 1 base and J lost 4 bases. The CDR3 sequence is 16 residues long. For the CDR3, the DNA is TGTGCCAGCAGCTTGAGGACTAGCGGGAGGGTGTACGAGCAGTACTTC. Protein product: CASSLRTSGRVYEQYF.

Ten or more counts support this clonotype. This chain uses TRBV20-1 with TRBJ1-2, with D unresolved. Germline V gives CDR1 DFQATT, CDR2 SNEGSKA (reference sequence). V lost 7 bases to trimming and J lost 2 bases, with 11 bases between them. This CDR3 spans 12 amino acids. For the CDR3, the DNA is TGCAGTGGCAGCTGGCAGAACTATGGCTACACCTTC. This encodes CSGSWQNYGYTF.

This clonotype is medium-sized in the sample. The J gene is TRBJ1-5, the V gene TRBV10-2; D is unclear. V was shortened by 10 bases and J by 0 bases, with 13 bases between the two germline ends. The CDR3 is 14 amino acids. CDR1 and CDR2 from the germline V gene are WSHSY and SAAADI. CDR3 DNA: TGCGCCACAAAGGGCAGCCATAGCAATCAGCCCCAGCATTTT. This translates into CATKGSHSNQPQHF.

Concerning this clonotype: The germline gene is not matched at one end of the junction; a read error may be the cause. The chain combines TRBV29-1 with TRBJ1-2, with D perhaps matching TRBD1 (6 bases). The CDR3 is 14 amino acids. Germline V gives CDR1 SQVTM, CDR2 ANQGSEA. The CDR3 loop is CNVETGAPNYGDTF. In DNA form, the CDR3 reads TGCAACGTCGAGACAGGAGCTCCTAACTATGGCGACACCTTC.